The sequence of this T cell receptor beta chain was determined in a study of T cells in Graves' hyperthyroidism and ophthalmopathy. Overall study findings and caveats: Blood also held most thyroid clonotypes expanded beyond 0.001.

A remark on this clonotype: Its antigen remains unknown.

Authors of the study amplified TCR beta CDR3 regions from RNA transcripts. Primed by the HTBI set, a first-round RT-PCR was run on the TCR CDR3. MiXCR was run by TCRdb on the multiplex PCR reads, yielding one entry per CDR3 protein. This table holds approximately 870,000 distinct CDR3 sequences, about two fifths found once. The CDR3 extends over 14 amino acids. V was pared by 0 bases and J by 7 bases, with 12 bases between. Per germline, CDR1 DFQATT and CDR2 SNEGSKA (reference sequence). Sequenced input: blood. The chain links TRBV20-1 to TRBJ2-2; D not certain. The clonotype was recovered from a young man with Graves' hyperthyroidism. As DNA, the CDR3 is TGCAGTGCTAGAGAGTCGCCGGGTGGCGGGGAGCTGTTTTTT. This gives the protein CSARESPGGGELFF.